A selection of T cell receptor beta chains follows, all from one sample in a study of cytomegalovirus exposure and HLA in healthy donors. TCRdb's copy holds only in-frame clones and misses some; the assay was immunoSEQ multiplex PCR. The data hold 150,000 or so clones, with approximately 80% observed a single time. Sequenced: PBMCs. The receptor set was obtained from a woman in her 50s in good health and CMV-seropositive. CDR3s include the opening cysteine and the closing phenylalanine or tryptophan. The D gene is left open where the match is weak. Clone size, where shown, is once, few, many, or a class for clones that have expanded.

v_call,d_call,clone_size,j_call,cdr3_aa,cdr3_nt
TRBV14,TRBD2,NA,TRBJ2-5,CASSLPSGASGTQYF,TGTGCCAGCAGCCTCCCTAGCGGTGCCTCGGGAACCCAGTACTTC
TRBV5-5,NA,NA,TRBJ1-1,CASSLGEISVTFF,TGTGCCAGCAGTCTCGGGGAAATCTCGGTAACTTTCTTT
TRBV27,TRBD2,NA,TRBJ2-1,CASSFSGGDRQQFF,TGTGCCAGCAGTTTTAGCGGGGGGGATCGTCAGCAGTTCTTC
TRBV4-2,TRBD2,NA,TRBJ2-2,CASSQVGLAGGGGELFF,TGTGCCAGCAGCCAAGTCGGACTAGCGGGAGGCGGCGGGGAGCTGTTTTTT
TRBV7-9,NA,NA,TRBJ1-2,CASSLGTGLGGYTF,TGTGCCAGCAGCTTAGGAACGGGACTTGGAGGCTACACCTTC
TRBV5-4,TRBD2,few,TRBJ2-1,CASSLALAGGGYNEQFF,TGTGCCAGCAGCTTGGCCCTAGCGGGAGGTGGCTACAATGAGCAGTTCTTC
TRBV13,TRBD1,NA,TRBJ1-2,CASSLTGANYGYTF,TGTGCCAGCAGCTTAACAGGGGCTAACTATGGCTACACCTTC
TRBV4-1,NA,NA,TRBJ1-5,CASSQDHRDGFNQPQHF,TGCGCCAGCAGCCAAGACCACAGGGACGGGTTCAATCAGCCCCAGCATTTT
TRBV7-2,TRBD2,NA,TRBJ2-1,CASSPPVAGVSYNEQFF,TGTGCCAGCAGCCCTCCTGTAGCGGGAGTCTCCTACAATGAGCAGTTCTTC
TRBV2,NA,NA,TRBJ2-5,CASSGGGGRETQYF,TGTGCCAGCAGTGGGGGAGGGGGACGAGAGACCCAGTACTTC
TRBV7-3,TRBD2,once,TRBJ2-7,CASSLASGSPYEQYF,TGTGCCAGCAGCTTAGCTAGCGGGAGCCCCTACGAGCAGTACTTC
TRBV7-2,TRBD2,few,TRBJ2-7,CASSRLAGRYEQYF,TGTGCCAGCAGCCGACTAGCCGGTAGGTACGAGCAGTACTTC
TRBV11-1,NA,NA,TRBJ2-5,CASRSSGPQYF,TGTGCCAGCAGATCCTCAGGGCCCCAGTACTTC
TRBV2,NA,few,TRBJ2-5,CASRHRTLETQYF,TGTGCCAGCCGACACCGAACCCTAGAGACCCAGTACTTC
TRBV4-3,TRBD1,few,TRBJ1-2,CASSQASQGAGGYTF,TGCGCCAGCAGCCAAGCTTCACAGGGGGCGGGTGGCTACACCTTC
TRBV5-4,TRBD2,few,TRBJ2-7,CASSLAGLTYEQYF,TGTGCCAGCAGCTTGGCGGGACTAACCTACGAGCAGTACTTC
TRBV18,TRBD1,NA,TRBJ2-6,CASSPQGAGLTGANVLTF,TGTGCCAGCTCACCACAGGGGGCAGGGTTGACAGGGGCCAACGTCCTGACTTTC
TRBV5-1,NA,once,TRBJ1-5,CASSLGSNNQPQHF,TGCGCCAGCAGCTTGGGCAGTAACAATCAGCCCCAGCATTTT
TRBV7-2,TRBD2,NA,TRBJ2-1,CASSFGAGGGGQFF,TGTGCCAGCAGCTTTGGAGCGGGGGGGGGTGGGCAGTTCTTC
TRBV5-1,NA,NA,TRBJ2-7,CASRQGTSYEQYF,TGCGCCAGCAGACAGGGGACTTCCTACGAGCAGTACTTC
TRBV6-1,NA,NA,TRBJ2-7,CASSFYEQYF,TGTGCCAGCAGCTTCTACGAGCAGTACTTC
TRBV29-1,NA,NA,TRBJ1-1,CSVEGTATSWGF,TGCAGCGTTGAAGGGACAGCCACATCCTGGGGTTTT
TRBV4-3,NA,NA,TRBJ2-5,CASSQDLPPRETQYF,TGCGCCAGCAGCCAAGATCTACCCCCCCGAGAGACCCAGTACTTC
TRBV28,TRBD2,NA,TRBJ2-1,CASSTVAGLRYNEQFF,TGTGCCAGCAGTACAGTAGCGGGTCTTCGTTACAATGAGCAGTTCTTC
TRBV7-6,NA,once,TRBJ2-3,CASSLAGASTDTQYF,TGTGCCAGCAGCTTAGCGGGGGCTAGCACAGATACGCAGTATTTT
TRBV6-6,NA,NA,TRBJ1-1,CASSYQGNTEAFF,TGTGCCAGCTCCTATCAGGGGAACACTGAAGCTTTCTTT
TRBV4-3,TRBD2,NA,TRBJ2-1,CASSQDFAGGGYNEQFF,TGCGCCAGCAGCCAAGATTTCGCTGGCGGGGGGTACAATGAGCAGTTCTTC
TRBV7-2,TRBD1,NA,TRBJ2-7,CASSPRTGDEQYF,TGTGCCAGCAGCCCAAGGACAGGGGACGAGCAGTACTTC
TRBV19,NA,NA,TRBJ1-1,CASKSESVMNTEAFF,TGTGCCAGTAAATCAGAAAGTGTTATGAACACTGAAGCTTTCTTT
TRBV19,TRBD1,NA,TRBJ2-7,CASSIGTGYEQYF,TGTGCCAGTAGTATAGGGACAGGCTACGAGCAGTACTTC
TRBV10-3,NA,NA,TRBJ1-4,CAISGLNEKLFF,TGTGCCATCAGCGGACTTAATGAAAAACTGTTTTTT
TRBV5-1,TRBD2,NA,TRBJ2-3,CASSLRGGLTDTQYF,TGCGCCAGCAGCCTTCGGGGGGGCCTCACAGATACGCAGTATTTT
TRBV4-3,NA,NA,TRBJ2-3,CASSQNGEPTDTQYF,TGCGCCAGCAGCCAAAACGGGGAACCCACAGATACGCAGTATTTT
TRBV7-9,NA,NA,TRBJ1-1,CASSLALNTEAFF,TGTGCCAGCAGCCTGGCTTTGAACACTGAAGCTTTCTTT
TRBV7-2,NA,NA,TRBJ1-2,CASSAGLTGDGYTF,TGTGCCAGCAGCGCCGGTCTCACCGGGGATGGCTACACCTTC
TRBV18,TRBD1,few,TRBJ2-1,CASSRDSSGIVSSYNEQFF,TGTGCCAGCTCACGGGACAGCAGTGGAATAGTAAGCTCCTACAATGAGCAGTTCTTC
TRBV5-1,NA,NA,TRBJ2-1,CASSAGLPSYNEQFF,TGCGCCAGCAGCGCGGGTTTGCCTTCCTACAATGAGCAGTTCTTC
TRBV5-1,TRBD1,few,TRBJ2-1,CASSRDRGNSREQFF,TGCGCCAGCAGCCGGGACAGGGGGAATAGTCGAGAGCAGTTCTTC
TRBV7-2,TRBD2,NA,TRBJ2-1,CASSRTSGSSYNEQFF,TGTGCCAGCAGCCGGACTAGCGGGAGCTCCTACAATGAGCAGTTCTTC
TRBV2,TRBD2,few,TRBJ2-5,CASSLGGYQRETQYF,TGTGCCAGCAGCCTCGGGGGGTACCAGAGGGAGACCCAGTACTTC
TRBV29-1,TRBD1,NA,TRBJ1-5,CSVSQGEGQPQHF,TGCAGCGTTTCACAGGGGGAAGGGCAGCCCCAGCATTTT
TRBV28,TRBD1,once,TRBJ1-2,CASQGAGGANYGYTF,TGTGCCTCACAGGGGGCTGGGGGGGCTAACTATGGCTACACCTTC
TRBV25-1,NA,NA,TRBJ1-2,CASSEWGGESRTF,TGTGCCAGCAGTGAATGGGGGGGGGAGAGTCGCACCTTC
TRBV7-2,NA,NA,TRBJ1-5,CASSFRFNQPQHF,TGTGCCAGCAGCTTCAGGTTCAATCAGCCCCAGCATTTT
TRBV5-4,NA,NA,TRBJ1-1,CASSLEARPTRNTEAFF,TGTGCCAGCAGCTTGGAGGCCAGACCGACAAGGAACACTGAAGCTTTCTTT
TRBV10-3,NA,NA,TRBJ2-7,CAIRDSSPSEQYF,TGTGCCATCAGGGACAGTTCCCCTTCCGAGCAGTACTTC
TRBV7-3,TRBD1,few,TRBJ2-7,CASSASGTDSYEQYF,TGTGCCAGCAGCGCATCCGGGACAGACTCCTACGAGCAGTACTTC
TRBV18,NA,NA,TRBJ1-3,CASSRAPFSGNTIYF,TGTGCCAGCTCACGGGCTCCCTTCTCTGGAAACACCATATATTTT
TRBV7-8,NA,NA,TRBJ1-1,CASSASGFNTEAFF,TGTGCCAGCAGTGCCTCAGGGTTCAACACTGAAGCTTTCTTT
TRBV14,NA,once,TRBJ2-5,CASSRRQPLQETQYF,TGTGCCAGCAGCCGTCGACAGCCCCTACAAGAGACCCAGTACTTC
TRBV7-8,TRBD1,NA,TRBJ1-5,CASSRSITGGNQPQHF,TGTGCCAGCAGCCGATCAATTACAGGGGGCAATCAGCCCCAGCATTTT
TRBV18,NA,NA,TRBJ2-7,CASSPRDNSYEQYF,TGTGCCAGCTCACCCCGGGACAACTCCTACGAGCAGTACTTC
TRBV5-1,NA,NA,TRBJ1-1,CASSFVSLDSSLVGFF,TGCGCCAGCAGCTTCGTGAGTCTGGACAGTTCCCTGGTAGGCTTCTTT
TRBV5-8,NA,NA,TRBJ1-3,CASSLRRGTIYF,TGTGCCAGCAGCTTGCGGCGGGGCACCATATATTTT
TRBV10-3,NA,few,TRBJ1-5,CAISPLGANQPQHF,TGTGCCATCAGCCCTTTAGGGGCTAATCAGCCCCAGCATTTT
TRBV2,NA,once,TRBJ1-2,CASSGGTINGYTF,TGTGCCAGCAGTGGGGGGACTATCAATGGCTACACCTTC
TRBV7-2,NA,once,TRBJ2-7,CASSDNTWGDQTYEQYF,TGTGCCAGCAGCGACAACACGTGGGGGGACCAGACCTACGAGCAGTACTTC
TRBV14,TRBD1,NA,TRBJ1-2,CASSRGTVPRGYTF,TGTGCCAGCAGCCGGGGGACAGTTCCTCGAGGCTACACCTTC
TRBV15,TRBD2,NA,TRBJ2-5,CATSIRLAGGPESKTQYF,TGTGCCACCAGCATCCGACTAGCGGGGGGGCCAGAATCGAAGACCCAGTACTTC